These T cell receptor beta chains were read from a single sample in a study of human T cells and chemical hapten exposure. Via MiXCR, TCRdb re-called the RACE reads, giving one row per CDR3 protein. This table holds 65,000 to 70,000 distinct CDR3 sequences, 9.5% to 12% found once. This specimen was whole blood, taken in connection with sensitization to the hapten diphenylcyclopropenone (DPC). The receptors derive from a woman between 45 and 65 years old with alopecia areata. Some clones in this sample may be carry-over from other donors' samples. Both conserved end residues are part of each CDR3. Each record gives: J gene, clone size, V gene, D gene, CDR3 protein, CDR3 DNA. The D gene is left open where the match is weak. Only part of the rows carry a size: once, few, many, or a class if the clone is expanded.

J gene: TRBJ2-1; clone size: few; V gene: TRBV7-2; D gene: TRBD2; CDR3 protein: CASSSSGGSYNEQFF; CDR3 DNA: TGTGCCAGCAGCTCTAGCGGGGGCTCCTACAATGAGCAGTTCTTC
J gene: TRBJ1-5; clone size: NA; V gene: TRBV28; D gene: NA; CDR3 protein: CASHVSAQPQHF; CDR3 DNA: TGTGCCAGCCACGTGTCCGCTCAGCCCCAGCATTTT
J gene: TRBJ2-5; clone size: many; V gene: TRBV9; D gene: TRBD2; CDR3 protein: CASSVAPLAAYQETQYF; CDR3 DNA: TGTGCCAGCAGCGTAGCCCCCCTAGCGGCGTACCAAGAGACCCAGTACTTC
J gene: TRBJ2-5; clone size: many; V gene: TRBV29-1; D gene: NA; CDR3 protein: CSVGVISVETQYF; CDR3 DNA: TGCAGCGTTGGGGTCATCTCAGTTGAGACCCAGTACTTC
J gene: TRBJ2-7; clone size: NA; V gene: TRBV10-1; D gene: NA; CDR3 protein: CASSEERTVIHEQYF; CDR3 DNA: TGCGCCAGCAGTGAGGAGAGGACAGTCATCCACGAGCAGTACTTC
J gene: TRBJ1-5; clone size: NA; V gene: TRBV28; D gene: TRBD1; CDR3 protein: CASSPGTGGNQPQHF; CDR3 DNA: TGTGCCAGCAGTCCCGGGACAGGGGGGAACCAGCCCCAGCATTTT
J gene: TRBJ2-3; clone size: many; V gene: TRBV29-1; D gene: NA; CDR3 protein: CSVDTIRGDTQYF; CDR3 DNA: TGCAGCGTTGATACTATCCGGGGAGATACGCAGTATTTT
J gene: TRBJ1-6; clone size: many; V gene: TRBV4-3; D gene: NA; CDR3 protein: CASSLTVGGSSPLHF; CDR3 DNA: TGCGCCAGCAGCCTCACGGTCGGGGGTAGCTCACCCCTCCACTTT
J gene: TRBJ2-3; clone size: many; V gene: TRBV6-5; D gene: NA; CDR3 protein: CASTGVFGTDTQYF; CDR3 DNA: TGTGCCAGCACGGGCGTCTTCGGCACAGATACGCAGTATTTT
J gene: TRBJ2-5; clone size: NA; V gene: TRBV6-1; D gene: NA; CDR3 protein: CASRATGLETQYF; CDR3 DNA: TGTGCCAGCAGAGCAACAGGTCTAGAGACCCAGTACTTC
J gene: TRBJ2-7; clone size: NA; V gene: TRBV28; D gene: NA; CDR3 protein: CASSWGHYEQYF; CDR3 DNA: TGTGCCAGCAGCTGGGGTCACTACGAGCAGTACTTC
J gene: TRBJ2-5; clone size: NA; V gene: TRBV7-6; D gene: NA; CDR3 protein: CASSLGVETQYF; CDR3 DNA: TGTGCCAGCAGCTTAGGTGTTGAGACCCAGTACTTC
J gene: TRBJ1-5; clone size: few; V gene: TRBV19; D gene: NA; CDR3 protein: CASSRFVRSNSNQPQHF; CDR3 DNA: TGTGCCAGTAGCCGGTTTGTGAGGAGTAATAGCAATCAGCCCCAGCATTTT
J gene: TRBJ2-3; clone size: few; V gene: TRBV7-3; D gene: TRBD2; CDR3 protein: CASSLSAGFTDTQYF; CDR3 DNA: TGTGCCAGCAGCTTATCAGCGGGATTCACAGATACGCAGTATTTT
J gene: TRBJ2-5; clone size: few; V gene: TRBV28; D gene: NA; CDR3 protein: CASIHGGLQETQYF; CDR3 DNA: TGTGCCAGCATCCATGGGGGGCTCCAAGAGACCCAGTACTTC
J gene: TRBJ2-2; clone size: NA; V gene: TRBV12-3/TRBV12-4; D gene: NA; CDR3 protein: CASSLVGGNTGELFF; CDR3 DNA: TGTGCCAGCAGTTTAGTCGGGGGGAACACCGGGGAGCTGTTTTTT
J gene: TRBJ2-7; clone size: NA; V gene: TRBV20-1; D gene: TRBD2; CDR3 protein: CSARIAGRYEQYF; CDR3 DNA: TGCAGTGCTAGAATAGCGGGAAGATACGAGCAGTACTTC
J gene: TRBJ2-7; clone size: many; V gene: TRBV28; D gene: TRBD2; CDR3 protein: CASWASGRRYEQYF; CDR3 DNA: TGTGCCTCCTGGGCGAGCGGGAGGCGCTACGAGCAGTACTTC
J gene: TRBJ1-6; clone size: few; V gene: TRBV12-3/TRBV12-4; D gene: TRBD1; CDR3 protein: CASGRDRGSPLHF; CDR3 DNA: TGTGCCAGCGGCCGGGACAGGGGCTCACCCCTCCACTTT
J gene: TRBJ2-4; clone size: few; V gene: TRBV10-3; D gene: NA; CDR3 protein: CAISERAAGIQYF; CDR3 DNA: TGTGCCATCAGTGAGAGGGCTGCTGGCATTCAGTACTTC
J gene: TRBJ1-1; clone size: few; V gene: TRBV7-3; D gene: TRBD1; CDR3 protein: CASSLTRGPPNTEAFF; CDR3 DNA: TGTGCCAGCAGCTTAACGAGGGGGCCCCCGAACACTGAAGCTTTCTTT
J gene: TRBJ2-7; clone size: many; V gene: TRBV20-1; D gene: NA; CDR3 protein: CSARWDSYEQYF; CDR3 DNA: TGCAGTGCCAGGTGGGATAGCTACGAGCAGTACTTC
J gene: TRBJ2-1; clone size: few; V gene: TRBV7-9; D gene: TRBD2; CDR3 protein: CASSLGGRSNEQFF; CDR3 DNA: TGTGCCAGCAGCTTAGGCGGGAGAAGCAATGAGCAGTTCTTC
J gene: TRBJ1-5; clone size: NA; V gene: TRBV5-1; D gene: TRBD1; CDR3 protein: CASSLLPGQGAMGNQPQHF; CDR3 DNA: TGCGCCAGCAGCTTGCTTCCGGGACAGGGGGCAATGGGCAATCAGCCCCAGCATTTT
J gene: TRBJ2-1; clone size: few; V gene: TRBV7-3; D gene: NA; CDR3 protein: CSSGQNLLEQFF; CDR3 DNA: TGTAGTTCGGGACAAAATCTTCTAGAGCAGTTCTTC
J gene: TRBJ1-1; clone size: few; V gene: TRBV6-2/TRBV6-3; D gene: TRBD1; CDR3 protein: CASRVDRGTEAFF; CDR3 DNA: TGTGCCAGCAGGGTCGACAGGGGGACTGAAGCTTTCTTT
J gene: TRBJ2-1; clone size: few; V gene: TRBV6-2/TRBV6-3; D gene: TRBD2; CDR3 protein: CASSGDSGLAGGVFYNEQFF; CDR3 DNA: TGTGCCAGCAGTGGTGACTCGGGACTAGCGGGGGGCGTCTTCTACAATGAGCAGTTCTTC
J gene: TRBJ2-1; clone size: many; V gene: TRBV29-1; D gene: NA; CDR3 protein: CSVDEGSDEQFF; CDR3 DNA: TGCAGCGTTGATGAGGGTTCGGATGAGCAGTTCTTC
J gene: TRBJ2-6; clone size: few; V gene: TRBV5-5; D gene: TRBD1; CDR3 protein: CASSFRRTGTSSGANVLTF; CDR3 DNA: TGTGCCAGCAGCTTCAGAAGGACAGGGACGAGCTCTGGGGCCAACGTCCTGACTTTC
J gene: TRBJ2-4; clone size: many; V gene: TRBV29-1; D gene: NA; CDR3 protein: CSVTGPLAKNIQYF; CDR3 DNA: TGCAGCGTTACGGGACCTCTAGCCAAAAACATTCAGTACTTC
J gene: TRBJ1-1; clone size: NA; V gene: TRBV7-2; D gene: NA; CDR3 protein: CASSPEGRGAFF; CDR3 DNA: TGTGCCAGCAGCCCCGAGGGGCGCGGGGCTTTCTTT
J gene: TRBJ2-2; clone size: NA; V gene: TRBV5-1; D gene: NA; CDR3 protein: CASSWSGPGELFF; CDR3 DNA: TGCGCCAGCAGCTGGAGCGGTCCCGGGGAGCTGTTTTTT
J gene: TRBJ2-1; clone size: many; V gene: TRBV11-2; D gene: NA; CDR3 protein: CASSSYGSSYNEQFF; CDR3 DNA: TGTGCCAGCAGCTCGTACGGGAGCTCCTACAATGAGCAGTTCTTC
J gene: TRBJ2-1; clone size: NA; V gene: TRBV7-2; D gene: TRBD1; CDR3 protein: CASSLLRGQGSEQFF; CDR3 DNA: TGTGCCAGCAGCTTGCTACGAGGACAGGGCAGTGAGCAGTTCTTC
J gene: TRBJ2-1; clone size: NA; V gene: TRBV15; D gene: NA; CDR3 protein: CATSRISTLLYNEQFF; CDR3 DNA: TGTGCCACCAGCAGAATTTCGACTTTGCTCTACAATGAGCAGTTCTTC
J gene: TRBJ1-4; clone size: NA; V gene: TRBV5-1; D gene: NA; CDR3 protein: CASSSLATNEKLFF; CDR3 DNA: TGCGCCAGCAGCTCGCTTGCAACTAATGAAAAACTGTTTTTT
J gene: TRBJ2-7; clone size: NA; V gene: TRBV28; D gene: NA; CDR3 protein: CASSLSGVEQYF; CDR3 DNA: TGTGCCAGCAGTTTGTCGGGAGTCGAGCAGTACTTC
J gene: TRBJ1-5; clone size: many; V gene: TRBV20-1; D gene: NA; CDR3 protein: CSAVGPGQPQHF; CDR3 DNA: TGCAGTGCAGTAGGGCCCGGACAGCCCCAGCATTTT
J gene: TRBJ2-3; clone size: many; V gene: TRBV7-2; D gene: NA; CDR3 protein: CASSLAGPEDTQYF; CDR3 DNA: TGTGCCAGCAGCTTAGCGGGTCCCGAAGATACGCAGTATTTT
J gene: TRBJ1-5; clone size: many; V gene: TRBV2; D gene: NA; CDR3 protein: CASSHRGLFNQPQHF; CDR3 DNA: TGTGCCAGCAGTCATCGGGGCCTCTTCAATCAGCCCCAGCATTTT
J gene: TRBJ2-2; clone size: NA; V gene: TRBV18; D gene: NA; CDR3 protein: CASSLDTADWGELFF; CDR3 DNA: TGTGCCAGCTCCTTGGACACGGCCGACTGGGGGGAGCTGTTTTTT
J gene: TRBJ2-6; clone size: NA; V gene: TRBV6-5; D gene: NA; CDR3 protein: CASSSNSFVLTF; CDR3 DNA: TGTGCCAGCAGTAGTAACTCGTTCGTCCTGACTTTC
J gene: TRBJ1-5; clone size: NA; V gene: TRBV6-6; D gene: NA; CDR3 protein: CASSYSDSLQPQHF; CDR3 DNA: TGTGCCAGCAGTTACTCTGACTCTTTACAGCCCCAGCATTTT
J gene: TRBJ2-5; clone size: few; V gene: TRBV29-1; D gene: TRBD1; CDR3 protein: CSVRQGPETQYF; CDR3 DNA: TGCAGCGTCCGACAGGGGCCGGAGACCCAGTACTTC
J gene: TRBJ1-1; clone size: many; V gene: TRBV12-3/TRBV12-4; D gene: TRBD1; CDR3 protein: CASNTYRGWAEAFF; CDR3 DNA: TGTGCCAGCAACACGTACAGGGGCTGGGCTGAAGCTTTCTTT
J gene: TRBJ2-2; clone size: few; V gene: TRBV4-1; D gene: NA; CDR3 protein: CASSRGTGELFF; CDR3 DNA: TGCGCCAGCAGCCGCGGGACCGGGGAGCTGTTTTTT
J gene: TRBJ2-7; clone size: many; V gene: TRBV14; D gene: TRBD1; CDR3 protein: CASSQDGTAYEQYF; CDR3 DNA: TGTGCCAGCAGCCAAGACGGGACAGCTTACGAGCAGTACTTC
J gene: TRBJ2-7; clone size: few; V gene: TRBV7-9; D gene: NA; CDR3 protein: CASSSSSSAWYEQYF; CDR3 DNA: TGTGCCAGCAGCTCGTCTAGCTCTGCCTGGTACGAGCAGTACTTC
J gene: TRBJ2-7; clone size: many; V gene: TRBV6-5; D gene: TRBD1; CDR3 protein: CASSPLRTGDYEQYF; CDR3 DNA: TGTGCCAGCAGTCCACTTCGGACAGGGGACTACGAGCAGTACTTC
J gene: TRBJ2-1; clone size: many; V gene: TRBV20-1; D gene: TRBD2; CDR3 protein: CSASLAGAYNEQFF; CDR3 DNA: TGCAGTGCTAGCCTAGCGGGAGCCTACAATGAGCAGTTCTTC
J gene: TRBJ2-3; clone size: many; V gene: TRBV9; D gene: NA; CDR3 protein: CASSVGGLPTDTQYF; CDR3 DNA: TGTGCCAGCAGCGTAGGGGGCCTTCCCACAGATACGCAGTATTTT
J gene: TRBJ2-7; clone size: many; V gene: TRBV5-1; D gene: TRBD1; CDR3 protein: CASSRDRGSSYEQYF; CDR3 DNA: TGCGCCAGCAGCCGTGACAGGGGCAGCTCCTACGAGCAGTACTTC
J gene: TRBJ1-6; clone size: many; V gene: TRBV20-1; D gene: NA; CDR3 protein: CSASLLTSPLHF; CDR3 DNA: TGCAGTGCTAGTTTGCTAACTTCACCCCTCCACTTT
J gene: TRBJ2-1; clone size: NA; V gene: TRBV5-4; D gene: TRBD2; CDR3 protein: CASSWGTSRNNEQFF; CDR3 DNA: TGTGCCAGCAGCTGGGGGACTAGCAGGAACAATGAGCAGTTCTTC
J gene: TRBJ2-1; clone size: many; V gene: TRBV7-2; D gene: TRBD2; CDR3 protein: CASSPRWGGDYNEQFF; CDR3 DNA: TGTGCCAGCAGCCCTAGATGGGGGGGAGACTACAATGAGCAGTTCTTC
J gene: TRBJ2-7; clone size: few; V gene: TRBV12-3/TRBV12-4; D gene: TRBD1; CDR3 protein: CASSLNGQGYEQYF; CDR3 DNA: TGTGCCAGCAGTTTAAATGGACAGGGCTACGAGCAGTACTTC